The clone carrying this TCR beta chain has a single count. Assay: immunoSEQ multiplex PCR; the TCRdb copy retains only in-frame clones and omits some. The sample shows 110,000 to 150,000 clones, approximately 85% of them seen only once. This entry comes from a study of T cell responses to AZD1222 COVID-19 vaccine. After removal of 5 bases from V and 7 bases from J, the junction contained 2 bases not matched to a gene. The germline V gene encodes CDR1 MDHEN and CDR2 SYDVKM. The CDR3 contains 14 residues. The TCR sequence derives from an adult in good health. The chain combines TRBV28 with TRBJ2-2, with 12 bases aligning to TRBD1. Material: peripheral blood, obtained on day 0 of AZD1222 vaccination. This CDR3 reads CASSGTGGNGELFF. CDR3 DNA sequence: TGTGCCAGCAGTGGGACAGGGGGCAACGGGGAGCTGTTTTTT.